This is a list of T cell receptor beta chains from one sample in a study of Tregs in tolerant kidney transplant recipients. TCRdb's table, derived via immunoSEQ multiplex PCR, lists solely in-frame clones and lacks some. The table records some 90,000 clones, around nine tenths of them present only once. Sequencing was done on a sample of CD8+ T cells from blood. The source of these receptors is a human donor in good health. CDR3s include the opening cysteine and the closing phenylalanine or tryptophan. The D gene is left open where the match is weak. Size values are once, few and many counts, or a class for expanded clones, and some rows have none.

once TRBJ1-1 TRBV6-5 - TGTGCCAGCAGTTACTCGACGTCCGCCACTGAAGCTTTCTTT CASSYSTSATEAFF
once TRBJ2-7 TRBV9 - TGTGCCAGCAGCGTAGAGGCAGGGTCCTACGAGCAGTACTTC CASSVEAGSYEQYF
- TRBJ2-2 TRBV7-8 - TGTGCCAGCAGCCGGACCGTAAGAGGGGAGCTGTTTTTT CASSRTVRGELFF
- TRBJ2-7 TRBV30 TRBD1 TGTGCCTGGAGTTGGCAGGGGGAGTACGAGCAGTACTTC CAWSWQGEYEQYF
- TRBJ1-2 TRBV19 - TGTGCCAGTAGTATGCGGGACCTCTATGGCTACACCTTC CASSMRDLYGYTF
- TRBJ2-7 TRBV6-4 TRBD1 TGTGCCAGCAGTGAATCCGGGACAGGGGGCTACGAGCAGTACTTC CASSESGTGGYEQYF
- TRBJ1-3 TRBV9 TRBD1 TGTGCCAGCAGCGCCTGGGACAGTGGAAACACCATATATTTT CASSAWDSGNTIYF
- TRBJ2-7 TRBV9 - TGTGCCAGCAGCGCCGGAGGGGGGAACTACGAGCAGTACTTC CASSAGGGNYEQYF
- TRBJ2-7 TRBV30 TRBD2 TGTGCCTGGAATCCCGCGGGGGCCTACGAGCAGTACTTC CAWNPAGAYEQYF
- TRBJ2-7 TRBV4-2 - TGTGCCAGCAGCCAAGAGATAACTTTCTACGAGCAGTACTTC CASSQEITFYEQYF
- TRBJ1-5 TRBV18 - TGTGCCAGCTCACCATCGGGAGGAGACAGGTTTAGCAATCAGCCCCAGCATTTT CASSPSGGDRFSNQPQHF
- TRBJ1-1 TRBV27 - TGTGCCAGCAGTTTATGGAATAGTCGACCCACTGAAGCTTTCTTT CASSLWNSRPTEAFF
- TRBJ2-5 TRBV19 - TGTGCCACCCAAGAGGCGGGGATCGGAGAGACCCAGTACTTC CATQEAGIGETQYF
once TRBJ2-7 TRBV7-6 - TGTGCCAGCAGCCCCCGACAGCACTACGAGCAGTACTTC CASSPRQHYEQYF
- TRBJ1-2 TRBV4-1 TRBD1 TGCGCCAGCAGCCAAACAGGGGTCTATGGCTACACCTTC CASSQTGVYGYTF
- TRBJ2-7 TRBV7-2 TRBD1 TGTGCCAGCAGCTCGCCCTGGACAGGGACCTACGAGCAGTACTTC CASSSPWTGTYEQYF
- TRBJ1-1 TRBV11-3 - TGTGCCAGCAGCTTAGGGGCAGGGGCGGGCACTGAAGCTTTCTTT CASSLGAGAGTEAFF
- TRBJ2-7 TRBV4-2 - TGTGCCAGCAGCCAAGGACCCCTGCAAGACGAGCAGTACTTC CASSQGPLQDEQYF
- TRBJ2-6 TRBV23-1 - TGCGCCAGCAGTCACTCAGGACGGTGCTCTGGGGCCAACGTCCTGACTTTC CASSHSGRCSGANVLTF
- TRBJ1-1 TRBV20-1 - TGCAGTGCTAGAAACAGGGCTGAAGCTTTCTTT CSARNRAEAFF
- TRBJ1-1 TRBV7-6 - TGTGCCAGCAGCTCGGGGATGAACACTGAAGCTTTCTTT CASSSGMNTEAFF
- TRBJ2-7 TRBV7-9 - TGTGCCAGCAGCCCAGCCTTCAGGGAAAGCTCCTACGAGCAGTACTTC CASSPAFRESSYEQYF
- TRBJ2-3 TRBV4-1 TRBD1 TGCGCCAGCAGTCAGGGGGCAGGTACAGATACGCAGTATTTT CASSQGAGTDTQYF
- TRBJ2-5 TRBV29-1 - TGCAGCGTAGTTATACAGGGCCGACAAGAGACCCAGTACTTC CSVVIQGRQETQYF
- TRBJ2-1 TRBV6-1 TRBD1 TGTGCCAGCAGTTCACAGGGGCACAATGAGCAGTTCTTC CASSSQGHNEQFF
- TRBJ2-2 TRBV4-2 TRBD1 TGTGCCAGCAGCCAAGGGTTGGACAGGGGTAACACCGGGGAGCTGTTTTTT CASSQGLDRGNTGELFF
- TRBJ1-5 TRBV27 - TGTGCCAGCAGTTTTGGGCCGGGATCGGGGCCCCAGCATTTT CASSFGPGSGPQHF
medium-sized TRBJ2-2 TRBV6-4 - TGTGCCAGCAGTGACAGGGGGACCGGGGAGCTGTTTTTT CASSDRGTGELFF